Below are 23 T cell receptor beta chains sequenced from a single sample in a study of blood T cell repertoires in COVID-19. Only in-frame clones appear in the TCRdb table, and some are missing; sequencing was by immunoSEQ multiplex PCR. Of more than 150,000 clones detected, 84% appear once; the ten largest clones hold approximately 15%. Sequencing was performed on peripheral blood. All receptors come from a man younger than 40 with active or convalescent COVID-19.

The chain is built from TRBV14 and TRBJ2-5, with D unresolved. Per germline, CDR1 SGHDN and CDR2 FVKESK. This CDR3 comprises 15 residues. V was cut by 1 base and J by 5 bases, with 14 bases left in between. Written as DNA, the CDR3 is TGTGCCAGCAGCCAAGGTGTCAAGCCTCGGGAGACCCAGTACTTC. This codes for CASSQGVKPRETQYF. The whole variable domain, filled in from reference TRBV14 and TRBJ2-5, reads EAGVTQFPSHSVIEKGQTVTLRCDPISGHDNLYWYRRVMGKEIKFLLHFVKESKQDESGMPNNRFLAERTGGTYSTLKVQPAELEDSGVYFCASSQGVKPRETQYFGPGTRLLVL.

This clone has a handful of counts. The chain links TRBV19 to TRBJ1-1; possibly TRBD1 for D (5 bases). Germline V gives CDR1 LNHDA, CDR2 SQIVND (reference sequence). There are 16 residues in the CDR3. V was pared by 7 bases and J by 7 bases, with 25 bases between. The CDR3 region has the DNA TGTGCCAGTACCATATCCTCCGCGGCGGGGGTGGGTGAAGCTTTCTTT. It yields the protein CASTISSAAGVGEAFF.

The CDR3 DNA reads TGTGCCAGCACACGGACAGGGTCCTACAATGAGCAGTTCTTC. It translates to CASTRTGSYNEQFF. The chain carries TRBV6-5 and TRBJ2-1; TRBD1 aligns across 8 bases. J was trimmed by 1 base and V by 7 bases; bases with no gene match: 3. The CDR3 loop spans 14 amino acids. The germline V gene has CDR1 MNHEY and CDR2 SVGAGI.

The CDR3 nucleotides read TGCGCCAGCAGCTTGACGGTGAACACCGGGGAGCTGTTTTTT. Translation: CASSLTVNTGELFF. The chain links TRBV5-1 to TRBJ2-2; D unclear. Germline V CDR1 and CDR2: SGHRS, YFSETQ. V gave up 1 base and J gave up 1 base, with 5 bases separating them. The CDR3 has 14 residues.

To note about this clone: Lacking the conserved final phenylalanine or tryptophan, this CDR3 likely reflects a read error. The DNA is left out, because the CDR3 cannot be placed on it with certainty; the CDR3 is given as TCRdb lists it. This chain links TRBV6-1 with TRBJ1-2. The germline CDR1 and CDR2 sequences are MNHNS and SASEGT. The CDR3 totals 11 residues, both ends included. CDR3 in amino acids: CASSDLDGPEV.

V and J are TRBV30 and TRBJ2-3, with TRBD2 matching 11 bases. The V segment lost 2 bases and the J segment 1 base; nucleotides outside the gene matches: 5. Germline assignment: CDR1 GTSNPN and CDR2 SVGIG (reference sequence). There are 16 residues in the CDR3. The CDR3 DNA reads TGTGCCTGGAGTAGGCTAGCGGGGGGCGGCACAGATACGCAGTATTTT. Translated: CAWSRLAGGGTDTQYF.

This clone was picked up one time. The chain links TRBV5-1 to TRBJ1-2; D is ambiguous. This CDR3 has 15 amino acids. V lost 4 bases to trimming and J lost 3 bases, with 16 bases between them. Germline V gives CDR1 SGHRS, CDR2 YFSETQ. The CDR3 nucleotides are TGCGCCAGCAGCCCGGATGACTCAGCGTACTATGGCTACACCTTC. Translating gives CASSPDDSAYYGYTF.

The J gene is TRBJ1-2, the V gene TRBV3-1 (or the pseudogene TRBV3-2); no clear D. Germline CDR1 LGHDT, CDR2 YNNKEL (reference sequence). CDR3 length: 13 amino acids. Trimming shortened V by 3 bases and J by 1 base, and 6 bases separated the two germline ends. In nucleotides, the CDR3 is TGTGCCAGCAGCCAGTCAGTTAACTATGGCTACACCTTC. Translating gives CASSQSVNYGYTF.

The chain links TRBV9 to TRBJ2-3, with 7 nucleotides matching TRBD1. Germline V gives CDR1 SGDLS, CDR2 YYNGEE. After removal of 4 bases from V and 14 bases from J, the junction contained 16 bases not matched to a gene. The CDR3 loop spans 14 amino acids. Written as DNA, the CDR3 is TGTGCCAGCAGCCCTCAGACCCCCGGGACAGTCACGTATTTT. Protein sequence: CASSPQTPGTVTYF.

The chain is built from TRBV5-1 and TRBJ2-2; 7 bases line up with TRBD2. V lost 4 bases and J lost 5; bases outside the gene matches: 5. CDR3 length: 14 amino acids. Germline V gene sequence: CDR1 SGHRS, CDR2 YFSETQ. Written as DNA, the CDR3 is TGCGCCAGCAGCCCTGGGGGAGGGACCGGGGAGCTGTTTTTT. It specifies CASSPGGGTGELFF. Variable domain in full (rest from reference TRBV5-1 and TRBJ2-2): KAGVTQTPRYLIKTRGQQVTLSCSPISGHRSVSWYQQTPGQGLQFLFEYFSETQRNKGNFPGRFSGRQFSNSRSEMNVSTLELGDSALYLCASSPGGGTGELFFGEGSRLTVL.

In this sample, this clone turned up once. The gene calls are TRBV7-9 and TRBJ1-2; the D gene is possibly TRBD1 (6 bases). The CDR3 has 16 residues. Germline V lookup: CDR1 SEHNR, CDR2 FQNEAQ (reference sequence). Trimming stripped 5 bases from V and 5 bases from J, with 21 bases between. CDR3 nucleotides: TGTGCCAGCAGCCTCGGTGGCGGGCTAGGGGGATATGGCTACACCTTC. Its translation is CASSLGGGLGGYGYTF.

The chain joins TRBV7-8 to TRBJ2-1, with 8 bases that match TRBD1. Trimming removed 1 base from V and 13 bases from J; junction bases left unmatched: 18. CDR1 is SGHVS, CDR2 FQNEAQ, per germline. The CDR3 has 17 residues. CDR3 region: CASSLDGTGIAQGYQFF. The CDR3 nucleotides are TGTGCCAGCAGCTTAGATGGGACAGGTATCGCCCAGGGGTACCAGTTCTTC.

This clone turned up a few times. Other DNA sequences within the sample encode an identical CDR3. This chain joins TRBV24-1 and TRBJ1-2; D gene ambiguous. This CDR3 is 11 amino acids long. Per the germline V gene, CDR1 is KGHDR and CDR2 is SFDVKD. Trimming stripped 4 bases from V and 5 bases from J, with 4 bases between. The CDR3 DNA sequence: TGTGCCACCAGTGACTCGTATGGCTACACCTTC. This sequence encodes CATSDSYGYTF.

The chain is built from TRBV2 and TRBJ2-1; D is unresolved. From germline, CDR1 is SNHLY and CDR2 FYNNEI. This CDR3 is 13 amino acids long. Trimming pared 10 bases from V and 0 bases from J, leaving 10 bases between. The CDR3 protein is CANQADSYNEQFF. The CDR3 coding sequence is TGTGCCAACCAGGCCGACTCCTACAATGAGCAGTTCTTC.

The CDR3 loop reads CASQRQGSGYTF. CDR3 coding DNA: TGTGCCAGCCAGAGACAGGGCAGTGGCTACACCTTC. The rearrangement joins TRBV9 to TRBJ1-2; the match to TRBD1 covers 7 bases. Germline assignment: CDR1 SGDLS and CDR2 YYNGEE. V lost 7 bases to trimming and J lost 7 bases; unmatched junction nucleotides: 7. CDR3 size: 12 residues.

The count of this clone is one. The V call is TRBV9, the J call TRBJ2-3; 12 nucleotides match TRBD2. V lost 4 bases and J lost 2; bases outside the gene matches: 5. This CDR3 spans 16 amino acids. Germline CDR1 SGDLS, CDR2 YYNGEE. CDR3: CASSFGLAGSTDTQYF. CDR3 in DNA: TGTGCCAGCAGCTTCGGACTAGCGGGATCCACAGATACGCAGTATTTT.

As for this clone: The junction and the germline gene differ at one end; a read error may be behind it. For the CDR3, the DNA is TGTGCTAGCAGCCCCGCCTTGGCAGGGAAAGAGACCCAGTACTTC. It specifies CASSPALAGKETQYF. The rearrangement links TRBV7-7 to TRBJ2-5; TRBD1 is a possible D gene (5 bases). Germline-derived CDR1 and CDR2 are SSHAT and FNYEAQ (reference sequence). The CDR3 has 15 residues.

CDR3 in DNA: TGTGCCTGGACGGGCGGGGGCTACAATGAGCAGTTCTTC. Translated: CAWTGGGYNEQFF. The V call is TRBV30, the J call TRBJ2-1; TRBD2 aligns across 7 bases. The CDR3 extends over 13 amino acids. V shed 4 bases, J shed 3 bases, and the junction held 3 bases outside the gene matches. Germline loops: CDR1 GTSNPN, CDR2 SVGIG (reference sequence).

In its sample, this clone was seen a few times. In nucleotides, the CDR3 is TGTGCCAGTAGTATGGGCAGGGTCCACACTGAAGCTTTCTTT. Encoded protein: CASSMGRVHTEAFF. This rearrangement joins TRBV19 to TRBJ1-1, with D possibly being TRBD1 (5 bases). The CDR3 is 14 residues long. Looked up from germline, CDR1 is LNHDA and CDR2 is SQIVND (reference sequence). V gave up 3 bases and J gave up 3 bases, with 11 bases separating them. The complete variable domain, with remaining parts taken from reference TRBV19 and TRBJ1-1, reads DGGITQSPKYLFRKEGQNVTLSCEQNLNHDAMYWYRQDPGQGLRLIYYSQIVNDFQKGDIAEGYSVSREKKESFPLTVTSAQKNPTAFYLCASSMGRVHTEAFFGQGTRLTVV.

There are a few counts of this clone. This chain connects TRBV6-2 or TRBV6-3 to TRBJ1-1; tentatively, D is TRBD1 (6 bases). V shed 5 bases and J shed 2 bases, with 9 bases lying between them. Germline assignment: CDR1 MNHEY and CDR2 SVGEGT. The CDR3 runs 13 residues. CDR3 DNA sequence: TGTGCCAGCAGTAGACAGGATAACACTGAAGCTTTCTTT. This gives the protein CASSRQDNTEAFF.

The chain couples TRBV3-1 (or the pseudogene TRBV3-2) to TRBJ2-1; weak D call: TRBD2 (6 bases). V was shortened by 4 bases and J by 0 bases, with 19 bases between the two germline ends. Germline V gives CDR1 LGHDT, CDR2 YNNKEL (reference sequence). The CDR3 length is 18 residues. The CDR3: CASSRSSGTGSSYNEQFF. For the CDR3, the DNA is TGTGCCAGCAGCCGATCCTCTGGGACTGGGAGCTCCTACAATGAGCAGTTCTTC.

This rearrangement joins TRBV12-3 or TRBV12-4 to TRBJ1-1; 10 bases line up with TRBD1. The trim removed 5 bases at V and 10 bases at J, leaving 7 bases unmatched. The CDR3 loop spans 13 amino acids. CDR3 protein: CASSPSDRGRAFF. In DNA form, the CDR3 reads TGTGCCAGCAGTCCTAGTGACAGGGGGCGAGCTTTCTTT.

The CDR3: CASSQGGTGSIEQFF. DNA for the CDR3: TGCGCCAGCAGCCAAGGAGGGACAGGGTCGATTGAGCAGTTCTTC. The chain joins TRBV4-1 to TRBJ2-1, with TRBD1 identical over 9 bases. J was trimmed by 9 bases and V by 1 base; bases with no gene match: 7. The CDR3 sequence is 15 residues long. Germline assignment: CDR1 MGHRA and CDR2 YSYEKL.